The 4 T cell receptor beta chains presented below share a single source sample, sequenced in a study of T cells in Graves' hyperthyroidism and ophthalmopathy. It was RNA transcripts that yielded the amplified TCR beta CDR3 regions. HTBI primers were employed in a first-round RT-PCR of the TCR CDR3. TCRdb itself ran the multiplex PCR reads through MiXCR, one entry per CDR3 protein. The data hold 600,000 or so distinct CDR3 sequences, with about 17% observed a single time. Sequenced material: blood. Source of these receptors: a woman aged 25-40 years with Graves' hyperthyroidism.

Many counts were recorded for this clonotype. The chain recombines TRBV27 with TRBJ2-1, with TRBD1 identical over 11 bases. The CDR3 consists of 15 residues. Trimming took 6 bases from V and 8 from J; bases not matched to a gene: 9. Germline V gene lookup returns CDR1 MNHEY and CDR2 SMNVEV (reference sequence). This chain's CDR3 is CASRSTGTGGYEQFF. CDR3 in DNA: TGTGCCAGCAGGTCCACCGGGACAGGGGGTTATGAGCAGTTCTTC.

The chain carries TRBV27 and TRBJ2-7; D may be TRBD1 (5 bases). The germline CDR1 and CDR2 sequences are MNHEY and SMNVEV (reference sequence). The length of the CDR3 is 13 residues. The V end was cut by 5 bases, the J end by 3 bases, with 11 bases between. The CDR3 loop reads CASSPRTFYEQYF. CDR3 sequence (DNA): TGTGCCAGCAGTCCCCGGACATTCTACGAGCAGTACTTC.

The chain has TRBV6-5 and TRBJ1-1; 7 bases are shared with TRBD1. This CDR3 spans 14 amino acids. V shed 2 bases and J 9 bases; nucleotides not matched to a gene: 9. Germline CDR1 and CDR2: MNHEY and SVGAGI. CDR3 DNA: TGTGCCAGCAGTTACCCTGGACAGGCTGGGAAAGCTTTCTTT. It encodes CASSYPGQAGKAFF.

This clonotype came up many times. The gene calls are TRBV28 and TRBJ2-1; tentative D call: TRBD1 (5 bases). V dropped 7 bases and J dropped 9 bases, with 13 bases sitting between them. Looked up from germline, CDR1 is MDHEN and CDR2 is SYDVKM. The length of the CDR3 is 12 residues. CDR3 sequence: CASIPNRGEQFF. In DNA form, the CDR3 reads TGTGCCAGCATACCGAATAGGGGTGAGCAGTTCTTC.